The 9 T cell receptor beta chains presented below share a single source sample, sequenced in a study of cytomegalovirus exposure and HLA in healthy donors. The PCR was carried out with 60 Vbeta primers and 13 Jbeta primers. Sequencing was performed with immunoSEQ multiplex PCR; in TCRdb, only in-frame clones are kept and a portion is missing. Of about 190,000 clones listed, roughly four fifths are singletons. Sequenced material: PBMCs. These receptors all come from a man younger than 35 in good health and CMV-seronegative.

Here the CDR3 reads CAWSVGGSTDTQYF. In nucleotides, the CDR3 is TGTGCCTGGAGCGTCGGGGGTAGCACAGATACGCAGTATTTT. V usage is TRBV30 and J usage is TRBJ2-3, with a tentative D call TRBD2 (6 bases). This CDR3 spans 14 amino acids. CDR1 is GTSNPN and CDR2 is SVGIG in the germline V gene (reference sequence). Deletions cut 3 bases from V and 0 bases from J, with 10 bases between.

This rearrangement joins TRBV25-1 to TRBJ2-7; D is unclear. V shed 8 bases and J shed 3 bases, with 14 bases lying between them. Germline V lookup: CDR1 MGHDK, CDR2 SYGVNS. This CDR3 has 13 residues. CDR3 region: CASALSGSYEQYF. DNA for the CDR3: TGTGCCAGCGCTCTGTCGGGTAGCTACGAGCAGTACTTC.

This clone was seen a single time. V and J are TRBV5-1 and TRBJ2-3, with 8 bases lining up with TRBD2. CDR3 length: 16 residues. Germline lookup yields CDR1 SGHRS and CDR2 YFSETQ. J lost 0 bases, V lost 3 bases, and 6 bases had no gene match. CDR3 region: CASSSRLAGSTDTQYF. In DNA, the CDR3 is TGCGCCAGCAGCTCTCGTTTAGCGGGAAGCACAGATACGCAGTATTTT.

This clone was counted between two and nine times. The V and J genes are TRBV19 and TRBJ2-2; 7 nucleotides line up with TRBD2. This CDR3 has 13 amino acids. The germline gives CDR1 LNHDA, CDR2 SQIVND (reference sequence). V was clipped by 8 bases and J by 4 bases; unmatched bases: 4. CDR3 sequence reads: CASLVAGTGELFF. CDR3 in DNA: TGTGCCAGTTTGGTAGCGGGCACCGGGGAGCTGTTTTTT.

The chain carries TRBV27 and TRBJ2-2; D is undetermined. V lost 5 bases and J 7 bases, leaving 8 bases between the germline ends. In germline, CDR1 is MNHEY, CDR2 SMNVEV (reference sequence). CDR3 size: 12 residues. CDR3 sequence (DNA): TGTGCCAGCAGTCCACCTAGCGGGGAGCTGTTTTTT. Its protein is CASSPPSGELFF.

The chain is built from TRBV4-3 and TRBJ2-6; tentative D call: TRBD2 (5 bases). CDR1 is LGHNA, CDR2 YSLEER, per germline. The CDR3 consists of 18 residues. V lost 0 bases and J lost 4, with 16 bases in between. CDR3 amino acids: CASSQEPPRTGGANVLTF. The CDR3 region has the DNA TGCGCCAGCAGCCAAGAACCCCCTAGAACGGGAGGGGCCAACGTCCTGACTTTC.

This rearrangement joins TRBV2 to TRBJ2-7, with TRBD1 identical over 9 bases. V lost 6 bases, J lost 2 bases, and 8 bases stayed unmatched. This CDR3 is 15 amino acids long. Germline V gene data show CDR1 as SNHLY and CDR2 as FYNNEI. Written as DNA, the CDR3 is TGTGCCAGCAGAGACCGGGACAGGGTTACCTACGAGCAGTACTTC. It translates to CASRDRDRVTYEQYF.

The genes are TRBV30 and TRBJ1-2; 9 nucleotides agree with TRBD1. This CDR3 has 13 amino acids. Per germline, CDR1 GTSNPN and CDR2 SVGIG (reference sequence). J was trimmed by 8 bases and V by 3 bases; bases with no gene match: 7. CDR3: CAWSHLQGAGYTF. The CDR3 DNA sequence: TGTGCCTGGAGCCATTTACAGGGGGCGGGCTACACCTTC.

With regard to this clone: Other nucleotide sequences from this sample produce the same CDR3. The V and J genes are TRBV4-3 and TRBJ2-3; TRBD2 agrees at 7 bases. This CDR3 has 18 amino acids. Germline CDR1 reads LGHNA; CDR2 reads YSLEER. The trim removed 0 bases at V and 2 bases at J, leaving 11 bases unmatched. The CDR3 bases are TGCGCCAGCAGCCAAGACCGACTAGCAAGGGGAGCCACAGATACGCAGTATTTT. It specifies CASSQDRLARGATDTQYF.